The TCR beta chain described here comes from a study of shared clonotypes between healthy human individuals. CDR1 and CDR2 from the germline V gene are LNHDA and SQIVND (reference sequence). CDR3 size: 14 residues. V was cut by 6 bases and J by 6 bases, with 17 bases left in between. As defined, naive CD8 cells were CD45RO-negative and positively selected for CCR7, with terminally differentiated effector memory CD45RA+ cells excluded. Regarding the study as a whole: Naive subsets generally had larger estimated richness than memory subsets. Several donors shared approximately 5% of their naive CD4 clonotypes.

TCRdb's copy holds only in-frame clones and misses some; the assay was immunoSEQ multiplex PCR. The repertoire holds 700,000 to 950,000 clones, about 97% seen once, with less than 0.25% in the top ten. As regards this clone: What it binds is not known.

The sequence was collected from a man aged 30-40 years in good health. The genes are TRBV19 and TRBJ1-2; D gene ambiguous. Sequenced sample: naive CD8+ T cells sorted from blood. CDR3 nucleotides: TGTGCCAGTAGAGAAGTGGCCCGTTATGATGGCTACACCTTC. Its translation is CASREVARYDGYTF.